This paragraph covers one T cell receptor beta chain sequence. Its binding antigen is unknown. Base qualities are not provided; no much larger clone lies one nucleotide away. TCRbeta CDR3 regions were amplified from genomic DNA by means of the immunoSEQ Assay, a bias-controlled multiplex PCR. In the authors' own workflow: Nucleated cell counts per sample were estimated from amplification of reference gene primers within the assay. Sequence reads were collapsed and filtered to measure the absolute abundance of every unique TCRbeta CDR3 rearrangement. For each sample, productive Simpson clonality was calculated by taking the square root of Simpson's diversity index across productive rearrangements. TCRdb holds this immuneACCESS table with in-frame rearrangements only. Some clones are missing; in checked studies, unresolved V genes explain under half, and the rest has no known cause. V and J calls and clone size are copied from that table; D and trimming were computed from the DNA. Here the sample has more than 90,000 clones; around 85% occur a single time. The biggest ten clones account for approximately 2% of the sample.

This record comes from a study of blood T cell repertoires in COVID-19 (TCRdb year 2020). Background on the whole study: Samples from collaborators originated in the United States, Italy and Spain and spanned both the acute and convalescent phases of COVID-19. The samples were drawn from the first 160 participants of the ongoing ImmuneRACE study and from some 1,300 subjects provided by 6 global collaborators. Where HLA class I and class II types were available, the types were taken from metadata supplied by the sample provider, not from assay-based typing. The material from the prospective study consisted of cDNA or gDNA derived from T cells, B-cell-depleted T cells, or PBMCs. Subjects who had been exposed to COVID-19, were actively infected with it, or had recovered from it provided the deeply sampled blood TCRbeta repertoires that made up the dataset. The repertoires were made available in a free public database intended to serve as a resource for research on the immune response to SARS-CoV-2. A de-identified subject ID, COVID-19 status, age in years and sex were almost always included in the sample metadata. Summary of the overall study and its limitations: The quantity of clinical and demographic metadata differed by source and by participant and was supplied without curation.

Collaborating institutions collected whole blood in K2EDTA tubes following their own protocols. For TCRbeta analysis, collaborators shipped samples as frozen whole blood, isolated PBMCs, or DNA extracted from either of those sample types. The germline V gene (reference sequence) specifies MNHEY as CDR1 and SMNVEV as CDR2. The CDR3 runs 13 amino acids, cysteine and phenylalanine included. Only CDR3 DNA remains: 39 bases, in frame from the first base. Ends trimmed: V by 1 base, J by 6 bases; bases unmatched to a gene: 2. Sequenced sample: peripheral blood. The source is a woman between 65 and 79 years old with active or convalescent COVID-19. The sequence links TRBV27 to TRBJ1-1, with 7 bases aligning to TRBD1. The nucleotide sequence is TGTGCCAGCAGTTTATTTGGACAGGCTGAAGCTTTCTTT. This translates into CASSLFGQAEAFF.